The T cell receptor beta chain described here comes from a study of T cell responses to AZD1222 COVID-19 vaccine. With regard to this clone: The antigen remains unidentified.

General study results and limits: AZD1222 recipients seropositive at baseline numbered only five to seven. Increases in Spike-specific TCR breadth and depth were seen after two AZD1222 doses.

The CDR3 is 15 residues long. Germline assignment: CDR1 SGHNT and CDR2 YYREEE (reference sequence). The ends were cut back, 4 bases at V and 8 bases at J, with 19 bases in the middle. Data came from immunoSEQ multiplex PCR; TCRdb stores just in-frame clones and leaves some out. This table has tens of thousands of clones, more than 75% appearing once. The TCR sequence derives from an adult in good health. This sample comprised peripheral blood, obtained on day 0 of AZD1222 vaccination. The rearrangement joins TRBV5-4 to TRBJ2-1; D is perhaps TRBD1 (6 bases). CDR3 bases: TGTGCCAGCAGCGCTGTGGGACAACCGGGCGATGAGCAGTTCTTC. It translates to CASSAVGQPGDEQFF.